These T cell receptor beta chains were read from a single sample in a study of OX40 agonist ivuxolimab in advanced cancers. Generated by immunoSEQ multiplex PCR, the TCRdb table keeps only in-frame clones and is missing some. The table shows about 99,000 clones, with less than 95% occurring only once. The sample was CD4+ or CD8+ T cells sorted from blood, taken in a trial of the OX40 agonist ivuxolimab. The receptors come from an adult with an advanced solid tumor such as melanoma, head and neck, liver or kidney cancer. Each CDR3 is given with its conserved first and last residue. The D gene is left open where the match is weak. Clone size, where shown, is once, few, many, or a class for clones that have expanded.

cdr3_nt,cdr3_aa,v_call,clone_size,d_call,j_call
TGTGCCAGCAGCCCGGCCCGGACCCAGTACTTC,CASSPARTQYF,TRBV11-2,once,.,TRBJ2-5
TGCGCCAGCAGCCAAGAAGTGGCCAGGGCGAATTCACCCCTCCACTTT,CASSQEVARANSPLHF,TRBV4-1,.,.,TRBJ1-6
TGTGCCAGCAGCCACCCGGGCCCCGGGCGGGAGCAGTACTTC,CASSHPGPGREQYF,TRBV11-2,.,.,TRBJ2-7
TGTGCCAGCAGTAAGGACAGATTGGACTATGGCTACACCTTC,CASSKDRLDYGYTF,TRBV6-1,.,.,TRBJ1-2
TGTGCCAGCAGTTCACAACAGGGTTACCAGCCCCAGCATTTT,CASSSQQGYQPQHF,TRBV2,.,.,TRBJ1-5
TGTGCCAGCAGCTTAAAACTAGCGGGAGATTACGAGCAGTACTTC,CASSLKLAGDYEQYF,TRBV11-2,.,TRBD2,TRBJ2-7
TGTGCCAGCAGCCAAGACCTGGGAGTTTCTTACAATGAGCAGTTCTTC,CASSQDLGVSYNEQFF,TRBV4-2,.,.,TRBJ2-1
TGTGCCAGCAGCGTAGATCTGGGGACATACTACGAGCAGTACTTC,CASSVDLGTYYEQYF,TRBV9,.,.,TRBJ2-7
TGTGCCAGCAGCTTGGGACTAGCGGGAGACGGCCGCTACGAGCAGTACTTC,CASSLGLAGDGRYEQYF,TRBV9,.,TRBD2,TRBJ2-7
TGTGCCAGCTCACCACCGGGGATTGCCTCTAGCACAGATACGCAGTATTTT,CASSPPGIASSTDTQYF,TRBV18,.,.,TRBJ2-3
TGCGCCAGCAGCCCCAACGGGTTTGGGGAGACCCAGTACTTC,CASSPNGFGETQYF,TRBV10-1,.,.,TRBJ2-5
TGCGCCAGCAGCCCGGGGGGAGATAGCAATCAGCCCCAGCATTTT,CASSPGGDSNQPQHF,TRBV5-1,.,.,TRBJ1-5
TGTGCCATCAGTGAAAGGGAGGAGAACTATGGCTACACCTTC,CAISEREENYGYTF,TRBV10-3,.,.,TRBJ1-2
TGTGCCAGCAGCTCGTTCGGGGGCAGATCTGGAAACACCATATATTTT,CASSSFGGRSGNTIYF,TRBV5-4,few,.,TRBJ1-3
TGTGCCAGCAGCTTCTTAGCGGGAGGATCTGGGGCCAACGTCCTGACTTTC,CASSFLAGGSGANVLTF,TRBV7-3,.,TRBD2,TRBJ2-6
TGTGCCAGCAGCTTATCACGGGTGGAAGCTTTCTTT,CASSLSRVEAFF,TRBV7-2,.,.,TRBJ1-1
TGTGCCAGCAGTGAGGAGCGGGGGGGCTTTGAGACCCAGTACTTC,CASSEERGGFETQYF,TRBV2,.,TRBD2,TRBJ2-5
TGTGCCACCAGCAGAGAGATACGCTTTCGTGAAAGGGGGAATTCACCCCTCCACTTT,CATSREIRFRERGNSPLHF,TRBV15,.,.,TRBJ1-6
TGTGCCAGCTCACCCCTACAGAAAAAGAACACTGAAGCTTTCTTT,CASSPLQKKNTEAFF,TRBV18,.,.,TRBJ1-1
TGTGCCACCACGGACTGGAATGAGCAGTTCTTC,CATTDWNEQFF,TRBV7-6,.,.,TRBJ2-1
TGTGCCAGCAGGGGGCGCGGGTACAATGAGCAGTTCTTC,CASRGRGYNEQFF,TRBV25-1,.,.,TRBJ2-1
TGTGCCAGCACCGACGGAGGGGGCGCGGTGACTGAAGCTTTCTTT,CASTDGGGAVTEAFF,TRBV28,.,TRBD1,TRBJ1-1
TGTGCCAGCAGTGAAGCCGACAGGACGGGCTACACCTTC,CASSEADRTGYTF,TRBV6-1,.,.,TRBJ1-2
TGTGCCAGCAGTTACTCACAGAACTTGGACACTGAAGCTTTCTTT,CASSYSQNLDTEAFF,TRBV6-5,.,.,TRBJ1-1
TGTGCCAGCAGCCCAAACCCCTTACTAGCGGGGGATGAGCAGTTCTTC,CASSPNPLLAGDEQFF,TRBV9,.,TRBD2,TRBJ2-1
TGTGCCAGCAGCCAAGATCGTTGGGGGCCGCTCCAAGAGACCCAGTACTTC,CASSQDRWGPLQETQYF,TRBV14,.,.,TRBJ2-5
TGCGCCAGCAGCCCCCGGGACACCTACAAGAATGGCTACACCTTC,CASSPRDTYKNGYTF,TRBV4-1,.,.,TRBJ1-2
TGTGCCAGCAGCTCCCGGGACGGTCGTACCTACAATGAGCAGTTCTTC,CASSSRDGRTYNEQFF,TRBV7-9,.,.,TRBJ2-1
TGTGCCAGCAGCTCCGGGACTAGCGGGACCAAAAACATTCAGTACTTC,CASSSGTSGTKNIQYF,TRBV5-5,.,TRBD2,TRBJ2-4
TGTGCCAGCAGTTACCCAGGACAGGGCGACTATGGCTACACCTTC,CASSYPGQGDYGYTF,TRBV6-6,.,TRBD1,TRBJ1-2
TGCGCCAGCAGTGAGTCGGGGGGGTCCGATACGCAGTATTTT,CASSESGGSDTQYF,TRBV10-1,.,TRBD2,TRBJ2-3
TGTGCCAGCAGCTTAGAGGTACTAGCCTACGAGCAGTACTTC,CASSLEVLAYEQYF,TRBV7-2,.,.,TRBJ2-7
TGTGCCAGTAGTAGCGGACGGGAAACTGAAGCTTTCTTT,CASSSGRETEAFF,TRBV19,.,.,TRBJ1-1
TGTGCCAGCAGGGGGACACCGAACACTGAAGCTTTCTTT,CASRGTPNTEAFF,TRBV6-1,.,.,TRBJ1-1
TGTGCCAGCAGGGATGCAGGGGTGGTCGGGGAGCTGTTTTTT,CASRDAGVVGELFF,TRBV2,.,.,TRBJ2-2
TGTGCCAGTAGTGGGGGGCTAGTCCGCACAGATACGCAGTATTTT,CASSGGLVRTDTQYF,TRBV19,.,.,TRBJ2-3
TGTGCCAGCAGTTATCCCGGGACCTATAATTCACCCCTCCACTTT,CASSYPGTYNSPLHF,TRBV28,.,.,TRBJ1-6
TGTGCCAGCAGCCCGCGGACAGATACGCAGTATTTT,CASSPRTDTQYF,TRBV7-2,.,.,TRBJ2-3
TGCGCCAGCAGCTCGAGGAGGGGCGAGGGATCTGGGGCCAACGTCCTGACTTTC,CASSSRRGEGSGANVLTF,TRBV5-1,.,.,TRBJ2-6
TGTGCCAGCAGCTTAGACAGGGGGACTGAAGCTTTCTTT,CASSLDRGTEAFF,TRBV7-2,.,TRBD1,TRBJ1-1
TGTGCCAGCAGTTGGGGGCCCGAGCAGTACTTC,CASSWGPEQYF,TRBV28,.,.,TRBJ2-7
TGTGCCAGCAACGGACGGAATAATTCACCCCTCCACTTT,CASNGRNNSPLHF,TRBV19,.,.,TRBJ1-6